Below, 30 T cell receptor beta chains from the same sample are listed, as sequenced in a study of naive CD8 T cells in extremely preterm neonates. TCRdb's table, derived via immunoSEQ multiplex PCR, lists solely in-frame clones and lacks some. The top ten hold approximately 0.76% of the sample, which has around 6,000 clones, approximately 97% seen once. Sequencing was done on a sample of naive CD8+ T cells from blood. The receptors here all came from a human donor in good health.

This chain joins TRBV2 and TRBJ2-3; D unclear. CDR1 is SNHLY and CDR2 is FYNNEI in the germline V gene. Trimming removed 1 base from V and 2 bases from J, with 10 bases in between. This CDR3 contains 15 residues. Here the CDR3 reads CASSEVVTLTDTQYF. CDR3 sequence (DNA): TGTGCCAGCAGTGAAGTGGTGACACTCACAGATACGCAGTATTTT.

This clone was detected only once. J is TRBJ2-1 and V is TRBV4-3; 8 bases are shared with TRBD1. Germline V gene lookup returns CDR1 LGHNA and CDR2 YSLEER. The ends lost 0 bases at V and 5 bases at J; junction bases unmatched: 6. This CDR3 contains 16 residues. As DNA, the CDR3 is TGCGCCAGCAGCCAAGAATATCAGGGGGCGCACAATGAGCAGTTCTTC. This translates into CASSQEYQGAHNEQFF.

This chain uses TRBV2 with TRBJ1-1; 8 positions match TRBD1. From germline, CDR1 is SNHLY and CDR2 FYNNEI. Germline trimming cut 6 bases from V and 6 bases from J; bases unmatched to any gene: 9. CDR3 length: 14 residues. CDR3 bases: TGTGCCAGCAGCCAGGACAGGGTTCTCTCTGAAGCTTTCTTT. Protein sequence: CASSQDRVLSEAFF.

This chain connects TRBV5-1 to TRBJ2-3, with 13 nucleotides matching TRBD2. The V gene end was trimmed by 5 bases and the J gene end by 7 bases; junction bases not matched to a gene: 7. The CDR3 sequence is 15 residues long. Germline CDR1 and CDR2: SGHRS and YFSETQ. CDR3 nucleotide sequence: TGCGCCAGCAGAAGTACTAGCGGGGGGGCCTATACGCAGTATTTT. Translation: CASRSTSGGAYTQYF.

The chain joins TRBV19 to TRBJ1-2; D remains unclear. The CDR3 is 14 amino acids. V was cut by 5 bases and J by 2 bases, with 12 bases left in between. The germline gives CDR1 LNHDA, CDR2 SQIVND (reference sequence). The CDR3: CASSSREGNYGYTF. CDR3 DNA sequence: TGTGCCAGTAGTTCCCGGGAGGGAAACTATGGCTACACCTTC.

The chain uses TRBV6-5 and TRBJ2-5, with TRBD2 matching 9 bases. V dropped 7 bases and J dropped 0; count of bases not matched to a gene: 3. The CDR3 covers 14 residues. From germline, CDR1 is MNHEY and CDR2 SVGAGI. The CDR3 DNA sequence: TGTGCCAGCAAAGAGCGGGGGGACCAAGAGACCCAGTACTTC. It encodes CASKERGDQETQYF.

The V gene is TRBV25-1, the J gene TRBJ2-2, with D maybe TRBD1 (6 bases). Germline-derived CDR1 and CDR2 are MGHDK and SYGVNS. Trimming stripped 3 bases from V and 6 bases from J, with 8 bases between. The CDR3 totals 13 residues. The DNA of the CDR3 is TGTGCCAGCAGTGATTCAGGGGCCGGGGAGCTGTTTTTT. This encodes CASSDSGAGELFF.

The V call is TRBV13, the J call TRBJ1-2, with 7 bases that match TRBD1. CDR1 is PRHDT, CDR2 FYEKMQ, per germline (reference sequence). The CDR3 is 13 amino acids. After removal of 5 bases from V and 3 bases from J, the junction contained 3 bases not matched to a gene. For the CDR3, the DNA is TGTGCCAGCAGCCCCGGGACAGACTATGGCTACACCTTC. Translation gives CASSPGTDYGYTF.

V gene TRBV4-2 combines with J gene TRBJ2-3; the match to TRBD2 covers 11 bases. Trimming cost V 3 bases and J 6 bases; bases outside gene matches: 17. CDR1 is LGHNA, CDR2 YNFKEQ, per germline. The CDR3 has 19 residues. The CDR3 bases are TGTGCCAGCAGCCAGGAAGGGTATCGACTAGCGGGGTACCTTGATACGCAGTATTTT. It codes for CASSQEGYRLAGYLDTQYF.

The V gene is TRBV19, the J gene TRBJ1-1, with 9 bases matching TRBD1. The CDR3 extends over 15 amino acids. V was pared by 3 bases and J by 1 base, with 3 bases of the junction left unmatched. Per germline, CDR1 LNHDA and CDR2 SQIVND (reference sequence). CDR3 nucleotide sequence: TGTGCCAGTAGTATTTGGGACAGGGCGAACACTGAAGCTTTCTTT. Its translation: CASSIWDRANTEAFF.

This sequence joins TRBV7-5 and TRBJ2-2; the table's D call, TRBD2, has no DNA check behind it. TRBV7-5 is a pseudogene locus. There are 12 residues in the CDR3. This CDR3 is CVRTSRPGELFF. The CDR3 region has the DNA TGTGTCAGAACAAGCCGTCCCGGGGAGCTGTTTTTT.

This rearrangement joins TRBV2 to TRBJ2-7, with 7 bases lining up with TRBD2. CDR3 length: 16 amino acids. Trimming cost V 8 bases and J 2 bases; bases outside gene matches: 15. From germline, CDR1 is SNHLY and CDR2 FYNNEI. The CDR3 nucleotides are TGTGCCAGCGTTCTCGCCTGGGGAGGGAGTGCCTACGAGCAGTACTTC. Translation gives CASVLAWGGSAYEQYF.

The V and J genes are TRBV19 and TRBJ2-4; D might be TRBD1 (6 bases). Deletions cut 3 bases from V and 3 bases from J, with 15 bases between. Germline CDR1 LNHDA, CDR2 SQIVND (reference sequence). The CDR3 spans 16 residues. CDR3 nucleotides: TGTGCCAGTAGTATCTGGTTTCAGACAGGCAAAAACATTCAGTACTTC. This translates into CASSIWFQTGKNIQYF. The full variable domain, completed using reference TRBV19 and TRBJ2-4, is DGGITQSPKYLFRKEGQNVTLSCEQNLNHDAMYWYRQDPGQGLRLIYYSQIVNDFQKGDIAEGYSVSREKKESFPLTVTSAQKNPTAFYLCASSIWFQTGKNIQYFGAGTRLSVL.

The chain is built from TRBV6-4 and TRBJ2-1; D is undetermined. The CDR3 is 15 residues long. CDR1 is MRHNA, CDR2 SNTAGT, per germline. V was pared by 0 bases and J by 5 bases, with 11 bases between. Here the CDR3 DNA reads TGTGCCAGCAGTGACTCCCCGGTCGACAACAATGAGCAGTTCTTC. It specifies CASSDSPVDNNEQFF.

The chain uses TRBV15 and TRBJ1-3; D not resolved. V shed 0 bases and J shed 0 bases, with 6 bases lying between them. The CDR3 runs to 15 residues. Germline V lookup: CDR1 LNHNV, CDR2 YYDKDF (reference sequence). The CDR3 DNA reads TGTGCCACCAGCAGAGATGTCCTCTCTGGAAACACCATATATTTT. Its translation is CATSRDVLSGNTIYF.

The chain carries TRBV10-2 and TRBJ1-5; the D gene is possibly TRBD1 (6 bases). CDR1 WSHSY and CDR2 SAAADI come from the germline V gene. The V gene lost 2 bases and the J gene lost 1 base, with 6 bases spanning the gap. This CDR3 is built from 14 residues. The chain's CDR3 is CASSEGQSNQPQHF. Written as DNA, the CDR3 is TGCGCCAGCAGTGAGGGACAGAGCAATCAGCCCCAGCATTTT.

The gene calls are TRBV27 and TRBJ2-2; TRBD1 matches at 8 bases. CDR3 length: 18 amino acids. Germline CDR1 reads MNHEY; CDR2 reads SMNVEV (reference sequence). Trimming removed 6 bases from V and 4 bases from J; junction bases left unmatched: 16. The CDR3 region has the DNA TGTGCCAGCAGCCCCGAACTTTACAGGGGGGAACGCACCGGGGAGCTGTTTTTT. Protein: CASSPELYRGERTGELFF.

The chain links TRBV7-2 to TRBJ2-1; D is ambiguous. The CDR3 loop spans 12 amino acids. The V and J ends lost 3 bases and 9 bases respectively, with 9 bases between them. The germline V gene has CDR1 SGHTA and CDR2 FQGNSA. The CDR3 loop reads CASSFLDVEQFF. The CDR3 nucleotides read TGTGCCAGCAGCTTCCTAGATGTTGAGCAGTTCTTC.

The V call is TRBV6-5, the J call TRBJ1-5; D may be TRBD1 (6 bases). Trimming took 5 bases from V and 6 from J, leaving 11 bases between them. This CDR3 is built from 13 residues. The germline gives CDR1 MNHEY, CDR2 SVGAGI. The CDR3 is CASSPLGGQPQHF. CDR3 in DNA: TGTGCCAGCAGTCCCCTAGGGGGTCAGCCCCAGCATTTT.

The genes are TRBV7-9 and TRBJ2-3; 7 bases are shared with TRBD1. Germline V CDR1 and CDR2: SEHNR, FQNEAQ (reference sequence). The CDR3 contains 15 residues. Trimming cost V 8 bases and J 4 bases; bases outside gene matches: 12. The CDR3 is CASLGGGEGPDTQYF. CDR3 sequence (DNA): TGTGCCAGCTTAGGGGGCGGCGAGGGTCCAGATACGCAGTATTTT.

This clone has just one count. The rearrangement links TRBV5-5 to TRBJ1-1, with TRBD1 as a possible D gene (6 bases). Trimming cost V 0 bases and J 6 bases, with 15 bases left between them. This CDR3 has 15 residues. Per the germline V gene, CDR1 is SGHKS and CDR2 is YYEKEE (reference sequence). This chain's CDR3 is CASSLVGGGPAEAFF. In nucleotides, the CDR3 is TGTGCCAGCAGCTTGGTGGGAGGGGGGCCCGCTGAAGCTTTCTTT.

This clone was observed a handful of times. The rearrangement uses TRBV4-3 and TRBJ1-3; perhaps TRBD1 as D (6 bases). The germline V gene has CDR1 LGHNA and CDR2 YSLEER. The CDR3 totals 15 residues. V gave up 1 base and J gave up 0 bases, with 7 bases separating them. CDR3 coding DNA: TGCGCCAGCAGCCAAGGGGGGCTCTCTGGAAACACCATATATTTT. This gives the protein CASSQGGLSGNTIYF.

V gene TRBV7-9 combines with J gene TRBJ1-1; 9 bases are a match to TRBD1. Germline V gene lookup returns CDR1 SEHNR and CDR2 FQNEAQ (reference sequence). Unmatched junction bases numbered 4, after V lost 4 bases and J lost 4 bases. The CDR3 is made up of 14 amino acids. CDR3 region: CASSWGTGSTEAFF. The CDR3, as DNA: TGTGCCAGCAGCTGGGGGACAGGGAGCACTGAAGCTTTCTTT.

About this clone itself: At one end, the junction sequence differs from germline, possibly due to a read error. The rearrangement links TRBV19 to TRBJ1-4, with 7 positions matching TRBD1. Germline V lookup: CDR1 LNHDA, CDR2 SQIVND (reference sequence). The CDR3 is 14 residues long. For the CDR3, the DNA is TGTGCCAGTAGTTTAGACAGGGACAACGAAAAACTGTTTTTT. Amino acids: CASSLDRDNEKLFF. Based on the CDR3 plus reference TRBV19 and TRBJ1-4, the full variable domain is DGGITQSPKYLFRKEGQNVTLSCEQNLNHDAMYWYRQDPGQGLRLIYYSQIVNDFQKGDIAEGYSVSREKKESFPLTVTSAQKNPTAFYLCASSLDRDNEKLFFGSGTQLSVL.

The rearrangement uses TRBV5-8 and TRBJ2-7, with 7 bases identical to TRBD1. CDR1 and CDR2 (germline): SGHTS, YDEGEE. This CDR3 comprises 14 residues. CDR3 in DNA: TGTGCCAGCAGCTTGCTTCAAAACAGGGGAAAACTTGGGGTC. Translation: CASSLLQNRGKLGV.

This chain joins TRBV7-8 and TRBJ2-2; no firm D call. The germline CDR1 and CDR2 sequences are SGHVS and FQNEAQ. Trimming stripped 2 bases from V and 4 bases from J, with 20 bases between. The CDR3 totals 18 residues. CDR3 sequence reads: CASSLNEHSAFLTGELFF. CDR3 coding DNA: TGTGCCAGCAGCTTAAACGAGCACAGTGCCTTCCTCACCGGGGAGCTGTTTTTT.

This clone has just one count. This chain connects TRBV5-4 to TRBJ2-2; D remains unclear. This CDR3 has 14 residues. Germline-derived CDR1 and CDR2 are SGHNT and YYREEE (reference sequence). Trimming cost V 0 bases and J 2 bases, with 5 bases left between them. The CDR3, as DNA: TGTGCCAGCAGCTTGGGCAGTAACACCGGGGAGCTGTTTTTT. Amino acid sequence: CASSLGSNTGELFF.

The CDR3: CASSLAGGSGNTIYF. CDR3 nucleotide sequence: TGTGCCAGCAGCTTAGCAGGGGGCTCTGGAAACACCATATATTTT. The chain carries TRBV5-5 and TRBJ1-3, with 7 bases lining up with TRBD1. The CDR3 consists of 15 residues. V lost 2 bases and J lost 0; bases outside the gene matches: 2. Per germline, CDR1 SGHKS and CDR2 YYEKEE (reference sequence).

V and J are TRBV19 and TRBJ1-2; TRBD1 agrees at 9 bases. This CDR3 is built from 13 residues. Germline V gives CDR1 LNHDA, CDR2 SQIVND (reference sequence). V trimming: 4 bases; J trimming: 3 bases; junction bases outside the gene matches: 0. The CDR3 bases are TGTGCCAGTAGTAGGACAGGGGACTATGGCTACACCTTC. Its protein is CASSRTGDYGYTF.

V usage is TRBV27 and J usage is TRBJ1-5, with D perhaps matching TRBD1 (5 bases). V dropped 2 bases and J dropped 7 bases, with 12 bases sitting between them. The CDR3 length is 14 residues. Germline CDR1 MNHEY, CDR2 SMNVEV (reference sequence). The CDR3 DNA is TGTGCCAGCAGTTTAGGGATTGGGGGGCAGCCCCAGCATTTT. Its translation is CASSLGIGGQPQHF.